This T cell receptor (beta chain) was found in a study of T cell repertoires in cytomegalovirus infection. The overall study: Matching HLA type, along with CMV infection, was indicated by public TCR beta signatures. Study-wide results and caveats: HLA-C-restricted TCR beta clonotypes specific for CMV led the ex vivo response. Cumulated frequencies of public TCR beta families served to identify carriers of CMV plus the relevant HLA.

Germline lookup yields CDR1 SGHVS and CDR2 FQNEAQ. The CDR3 covers 12 residues. This clonotype was observed once. Its antigen is currently unknown. The germline gene is not matched at one end of the junction; a read error may be the cause. TCRdb processed the reads anew with MiXCR; each CDR3 protein has one entry. The data hold approximately 750,000 distinct CDR3 sequences, with 35% to 45% observed a single time. V gene TRBV7-8 combines with J gene TRBJ2-3; no clear D. This TCR was recovered from a human donor in good health (CMV status not recorded). Some clones in this sample may be carry-over from other donors' samples. The sequencing sample was made of PBMCs. The CDR3 sequence: CASTILTDTEYF. The CDR3 nucleotides are TGTGCCAGCACCATTTTAACAGATACGGAGTATTTT.